Sequencing of this T cell receptor beta chain was carried out in a study of T cells after yellow fever vaccination (dated by TCRdb to between 2018 and 2020). A note on the overall study: The SMART-Seq v4 Ultra Low Input RNA kit was used to prepare libraries from fractions with low cell numbers. To follow T-cell clones before and after both primary and booster YFV17D yellow fever vaccination, bulk TCR alpha and beta repertoires underwent longitudinal sequencing. Two healthy male donors, one aged 18 to 29 and one aged 30 to 40 years, were included in the cohort. Blood was collected at multiple timepoints before and after primary and secondary immunization, and bulk PBMC replicates and cell subsets were isolated. Overall results and qualifications from the work: Computational filtering was required because FACS-sorted repertoires could contain abundant contaminating clonotypes from the bulk population. Most clones expanded after primary vaccination were re-detected after the booster (about 95% of CD4 and 80% to 90% of CD8), suggesting broad memory maintenance. Because the study included only two donors, the extent to which the findings can be generalized is limited. A small share of clonotypes occurred in both CD4 and CD8 compartments, likely arising from convergent recombination. The secondary T-cell response was weaker than the primary response but faster, peaking on day 5 instead of day 15.

CDR3 length: 13 amino acids, cysteine to phenylalanine. The DNA shown is the 39-base CDR3, in frame from base 1. V is cut by 1 base and J by 5 bases, and the space between the germline ends is 9 bases. According to the germline V gene, CDR1 reads SQVTM and CDR2 reads ANQGSEA. The sample's treatment or condition label, decoded: live attenuated yellow fever vaccine strain. At every blood-draw timepoint, two biological replicates of bulk PBMCs were collected. PBMCs were isolated from peripheral blood using a standard Ficoll-Paque protocol. TriZol was used to extract RNA from bulk PBMCs, from CD4 and CD8 fractions, and from dextramer-positive and dextramer-negative fractions. This clonotype was detected once. The antigen this receptor binds is unknown. It has no much larger one-base neighbor in the sample; base qualities were not kept. Evidence from one read is weak. TCR cDNA was made using 5'RACE template switching, a step that added a universal primer site and unique molecular identifiers. Priming of cDNA synthesis was performed from both the TCR alpha and TCR beta constant segments. Two PCR steps were used to amplify libraries, with sample barcodes and sequencing adapters being added in the second step. Sequencing of libraries was done on Illumina HiSeq 2500 (2x100 bp) or NovaSeq (2x150 bp). For the original study's pipeline: Reads were demultiplexed and collapsed into UMI consensus sequences with MIGEC, and V(D)J alignment was performed with MiXCR. Clonotypes responding to the vaccine were identified with edgeR on replicate PBMC samples, with the criteria of FDR below 0.01 and a log2 fold change above 5 up to day 15. Each bulk clonotype received a CD4 or CD8 identity based on whether the sequenced CD4 or CD8 repertoire contained that clonotype at higher abundance. The raw public data were reprocessed by TCRdb itself: fastp quality trimming at Q25, MiXCR clonotype calling, in-frame beta chains only. Rows with one shared CDR3 protein collapse into an entry with the most common genes and DNA. The V and J calls follow TCRdb's processing rather than the paper's. The sample table records fewer than 350,000 distinct CDR3 sequences; over 8% of these occur just once. The ten most abundant clones make up around 17% of the sample.

The receptor was isolated from a man between 18 and 35 years old who received the YFV17D yellow fever vaccine. In this chain, TRBV29-1 is recombined with TRBJ2-1, with no D gene named confidently. Material: PBMCs, obtained on the day of the first yellow fever vaccination. The sequence in DNA is TGCAGCGTTGAAGGTCACGGAAACAATGAGCAGTTCTTC. Its protein product is CSVEGHGNNEQFF.